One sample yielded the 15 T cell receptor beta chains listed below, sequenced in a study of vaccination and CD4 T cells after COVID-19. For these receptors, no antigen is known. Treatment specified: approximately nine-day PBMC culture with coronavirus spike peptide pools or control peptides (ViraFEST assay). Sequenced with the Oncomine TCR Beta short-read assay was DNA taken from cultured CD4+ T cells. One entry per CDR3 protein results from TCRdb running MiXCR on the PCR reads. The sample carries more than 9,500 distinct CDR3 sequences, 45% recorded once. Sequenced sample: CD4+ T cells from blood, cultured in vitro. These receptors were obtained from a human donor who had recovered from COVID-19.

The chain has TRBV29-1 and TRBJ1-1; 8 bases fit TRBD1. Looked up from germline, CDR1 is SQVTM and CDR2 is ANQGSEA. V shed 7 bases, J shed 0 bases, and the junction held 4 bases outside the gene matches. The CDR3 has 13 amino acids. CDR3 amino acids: CSAGTGLNTEAFF. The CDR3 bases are TGCAGCGCCGGGACAGGCTTGAACACTGAAGCTTTCTTT.

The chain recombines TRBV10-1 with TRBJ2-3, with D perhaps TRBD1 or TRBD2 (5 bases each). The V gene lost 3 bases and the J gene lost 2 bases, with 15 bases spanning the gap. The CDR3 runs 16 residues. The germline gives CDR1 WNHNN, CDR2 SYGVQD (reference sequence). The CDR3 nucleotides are TGCGCCAGCAGTGATCGGGGCCGATCCCTCACAGATACGCAGTATTTT. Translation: CASSDRGRSLTDTQYF.

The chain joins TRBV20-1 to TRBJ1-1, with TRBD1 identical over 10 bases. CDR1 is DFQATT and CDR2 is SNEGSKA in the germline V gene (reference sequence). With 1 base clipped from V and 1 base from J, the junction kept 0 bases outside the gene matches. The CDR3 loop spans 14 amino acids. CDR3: CSARGDRGNTEAFF. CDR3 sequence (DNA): TGCAGTGCTAGAGGGGACAGGGGGAACACTGAAGCTTTCTTT.

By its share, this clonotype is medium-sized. The CDR3 region has the DNA TGTGCCACCAACCGGGACAGGGATTCACCCCTCCACTTT. Its protein is CATNRDRDSPLHF. The chain has TRBV15 and TRBJ1-6, with TRBD1 identical over 9 bases. CDR1 is LNHNV, CDR2 YYDKDF, per germline (reference sequence). The CDR3 length is 13 residues. Germline trimming cut 7 bases from V and 8 bases from J; bases unmatched to any gene: 3.

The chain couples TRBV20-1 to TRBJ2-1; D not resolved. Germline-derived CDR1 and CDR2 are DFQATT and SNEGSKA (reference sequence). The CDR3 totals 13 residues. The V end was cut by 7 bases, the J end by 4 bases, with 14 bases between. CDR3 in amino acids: CSGTVGSYNEQFF. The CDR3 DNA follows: TGCAGTGGAACAGTGGGGTCTTACAATGAGCAGTTCTTC.

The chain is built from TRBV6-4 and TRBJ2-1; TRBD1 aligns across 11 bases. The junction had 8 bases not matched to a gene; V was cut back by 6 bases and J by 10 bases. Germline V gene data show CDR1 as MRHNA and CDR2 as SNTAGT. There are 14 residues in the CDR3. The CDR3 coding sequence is TGTGCCAGCAGGGCTACCCGGGACAGGGGGGAGCAGTTCTTC. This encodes CASRATRDRGEQFF.

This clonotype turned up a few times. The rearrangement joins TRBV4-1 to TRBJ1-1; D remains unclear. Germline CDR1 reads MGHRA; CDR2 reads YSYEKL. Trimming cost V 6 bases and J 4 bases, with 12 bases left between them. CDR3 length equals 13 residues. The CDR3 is CASRRGMSTEAFF. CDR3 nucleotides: TGCGCCAGCAGACGGGGAATGAGCACTGAAGCTTTCTTT.

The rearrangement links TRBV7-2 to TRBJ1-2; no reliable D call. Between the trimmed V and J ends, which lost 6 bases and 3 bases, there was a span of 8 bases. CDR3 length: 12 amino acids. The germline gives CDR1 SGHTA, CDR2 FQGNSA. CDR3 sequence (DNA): TGTGCCAGCAGTCCACGGGACTATGGCTACACCTTC. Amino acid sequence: CASSPRDYGYTF.

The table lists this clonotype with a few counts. CDR3 loop: CATSDNAGYTEAFF. CDR3 DNA sequence: TGTGCCACCAGTGATAATGCAGGATACACTGAAGCTTTCTTT. The gene calls are TRBV24-1 and TRBJ1-1; D not resolved. V was pared by 3 bases and J by 3 bases, with 10 bases between. Germline CDR1 KGHDR, CDR2 SFDVKD. This CDR3 is 14 amino acids long.

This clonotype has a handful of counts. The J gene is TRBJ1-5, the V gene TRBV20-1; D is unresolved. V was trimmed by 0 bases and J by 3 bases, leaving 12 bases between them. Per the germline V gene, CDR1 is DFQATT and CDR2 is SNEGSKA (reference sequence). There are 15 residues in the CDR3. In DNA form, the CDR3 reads TGCAGTGCTAGAGAAGAAGGGAATTACAATCAGCCCCAGCATTTT. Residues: CSAREEGNYNQPQHF.

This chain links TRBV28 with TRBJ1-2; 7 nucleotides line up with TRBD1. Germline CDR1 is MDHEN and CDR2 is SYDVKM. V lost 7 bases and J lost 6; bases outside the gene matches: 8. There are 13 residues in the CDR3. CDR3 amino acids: CASTPDRVNGYTF. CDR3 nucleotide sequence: TGTGCCAGCACTCCCGACAGGGTCAATGGCTACACCTTC.

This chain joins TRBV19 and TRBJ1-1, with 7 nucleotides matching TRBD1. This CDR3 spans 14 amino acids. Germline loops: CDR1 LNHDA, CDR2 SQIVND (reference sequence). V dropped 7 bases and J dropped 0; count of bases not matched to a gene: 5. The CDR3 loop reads CASIRDRMNTEAFF. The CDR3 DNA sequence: TGTGCCAGTATAAGGGACAGAATGAACACTGAAGCTTTCTTT.

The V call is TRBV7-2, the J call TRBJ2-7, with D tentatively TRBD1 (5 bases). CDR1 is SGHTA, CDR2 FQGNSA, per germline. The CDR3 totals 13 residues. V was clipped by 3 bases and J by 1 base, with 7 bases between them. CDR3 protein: CASSFKGSYEQYF. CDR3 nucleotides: TGTGCCAGCAGCTTTAAGGGGTCCTACGAGCAGTACTTC. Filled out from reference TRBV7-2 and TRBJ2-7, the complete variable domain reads GAGVSQSPSNKVTEKGKDVELRCDPISGHTALYWYRQSLGQGLEFLIYFQGNSAPDKSGLPSDRFSAERTGGSVSTLTIQRTQQEDSAVYLCASSFKGSYEQYFGPGTRLTVT.

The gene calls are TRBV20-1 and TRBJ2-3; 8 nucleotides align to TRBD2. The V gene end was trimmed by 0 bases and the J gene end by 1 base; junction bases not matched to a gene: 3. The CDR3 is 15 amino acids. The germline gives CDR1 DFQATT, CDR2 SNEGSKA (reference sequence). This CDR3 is CSARDGSGGTDTQYF. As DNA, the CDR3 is TGCAGTGCTAGAGATGGTAGCGGGGGCACAGATACGCAGTATTTT.

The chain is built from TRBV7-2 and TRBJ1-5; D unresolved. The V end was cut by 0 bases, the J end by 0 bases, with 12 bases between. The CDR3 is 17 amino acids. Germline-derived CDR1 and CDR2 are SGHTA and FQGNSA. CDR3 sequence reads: CASSLAYSFFSNQPQHF. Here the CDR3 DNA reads TGTGCCAGCAGCTTAGCTTACAGTTTTTTTAGCAATCAGCCCCAGCATTTT.